Below, one TCR beta chain is given with its context. This sample was included in a study of blood T cell repertoires in COVID-19. For the study at large: COVID-19 samples collected from the United States, Italy and Spain covered acute and convalescent phases. From T cells, B-cell-depleted T cells, or PBMCs came the material, which was cDNA or gDNA.

Under the authors' procedure: Reference gene primer amplification in the assay estimated nucleated cell counts. TCRdb's copy holds only in-frame clones and misses some; the assay was immunoSEQ multiplex PCR. Clone size and the V and J calls come from that table; the DNA yielded D and trimming. The sample includes some 66,000 clones, approximately 87% seen only once; the top ten take around 1.3%. The germline gives CDR1 SEHNR, CDR2 FQNEAQ (reference sequence). Trimming shortened V by 0 bases and J by 10 bases, and 9 bases separated the two germline ends. The CDR3 length is 12 residues. The sequencing input was peripheral blood. This sequence joins TRBV7-9 and TRBJ1-1; D possibly corresponds to TRBD1 (6 bases). The origin of this receptor is an older woman with acute or convalescent COVID-19. CDR3 in DNA: TGTGCCAGCAGCTTAGCCGGGGGGCGAGCTTTCTTT. It encodes CASSLAGGRAFF.